A single sample is the source of the 32 T cell receptor beta chains below, sequenced in a study of cytomegalovirus exposure and HLA in healthy donors. Some clones are missing from TCRdb's copy, which holds only in-frame ones; the method was immunoSEQ multiplex PCR. The table records 50,000 or so clones, just under 95% of them present only once. Sequences were obtained from PBMCs. The receptors were sampled from a man between 18 and 35 years old in good health and CMV-seronegative.

The chain has TRBV6-5 and TRBJ2-4, with 9 bases identical to TRBD1. The V gene end was trimmed by 5 bases and the J gene end by 8 bases; junction bases not matched to a gene: 7. Germline V CDR1 and CDR2: MNHEY, SVGAGI. This CDR3 has 14 amino acids. This chain's CDR3 is CASSLGQGLYIQYF. The DNA of the CDR3 is TGTGCCAGCAGTCTAGGACAGGGGTTATACATTCAGTACTTC.

The chain is built from TRBV5-6 and TRBJ2-7; TRBD1 matches at 10 bases. CDR3 length: 15 residues. Germline-derived CDR1 and CDR2 are SGHDT and YYEEEE. V trimming: 5 bases; J trimming: 5 bases; junction bases outside the gene matches: 10. CDR3 residues: CASRKIDRGLDEQYF. The CDR3 region has the DNA TGTGCCAGCAGGAAAATTGACAGGGGGCTCGACGAGCAGTACTTC.

V gene TRBV28 combines with J gene TRBJ1-5, with 8 bases aligning to TRBD1. Germline values: CDR1 MDHEN, CDR2 SYDVKM. V was clipped by 6 bases and J by 4 bases; unmatched bases: 5. This CDR3 contains 14 residues. The CDR3 reads CASSVGQGNQPQHF. The CDR3 region has the DNA TGTGCCAGCAGCGTTGGACAGGGTAATCAGCCCCAGCATTTT.

The V call is TRBV11-2, the J call TRBJ2-7, with 9 bases lining up with TRBD2. There are 15 residues in the CDR3. V shed 4 bases, J shed 2 bases, and the junction held 6 bases outside the gene matches. From germline, CDR1 is SGHAT and CDR2 FQNNGV. The CDR3 DNA reads TGTGCCAGCAGCTCGACTAGCGGAGGCCCCTACGAGCAGTACTTC. Translation: CASSSTSGGPYEQYF.

This rearrangement joins TRBV7-5 to TRBJ2-7; the D call of TRBD1 is as the table states it, not checked on the DNA. TRBV7-5 is labeled a pseudogene. This CDR3 contains 16 residues. Here the CDR3 reads CVRSLGIAGQGDEQYF. The CDR3 nucleotides read TGTGTCAGAAGCTTAGGAATAGCGGGACAGGGTGACGAGCAGTACTTC.

V usage is TRBV30 and J usage is TRBJ1-3, with D unresolved. This CDR3 has 15 residues. The germline V gene encodes CDR1 GTSNPN and CDR2 SVGIG (reference sequence). The V end was cut by 8 bases, the J end by 2 bases, with 19 bases between. CDR3 DNA: TGTGCCGCGGTCGACGGGTTCTTCGCTGGAAACACCATATATTTT. This encodes CAAVDGFFAGNTIYF.

The rearrangement links TRBV5-1 to TRBJ2-3, with TRBD1 as a possible D gene (6 bases). Germline assignment: CDR1 SGHRS and CDR2 YFSETQ. V lost 7 bases and J lost 3, with 12 bases in between. The CDR3 covers 13 residues. For the CDR3, the DNA is TGCGCCAGCGGGACACTAGGGACAGATACGCAGTATTTT. The encoded protein is CASGTLGTDTQYF.

This clone was found once. The DNA of the CDR3 is TGTGCCAGCAGTGAATGGACAGGGAGCACAGATACGCAGTATTTT. Translated, it gives CASSEWTGSTDTQYF. This chain uses TRBV6-1 with TRBJ2-3; 8 positions match TRBD1. CDR3 length: 15 amino acids. Germline CDR1 MNHNS, CDR2 SASEGT. The trim removed 2 bases at V and 0 bases at J, leaving 1 base unmatched.

This chain connects TRBV4-2 to TRBJ1-3; 9 bases are shared with TRBD1. Germline lookup yields CDR1 LGHNA and CDR2 YNFKEQ. The CDR3 consists of 17 residues. J lost 0 bases, V lost 3 bases, and 6 bases had no gene match. In DNA, the CDR3 is TGTGCCAGCAGCCAGGGGGGGACAGGGAGCTCTGGAAACACCATATATTTT. Encoded protein: CASSQGGTGSSGNTIYF.

The V gene is TRBV11-2, the J gene TRBJ1-1, with D perhaps TRBD1 (5 bases). Germline CDR1 and CDR2: SGHAT and FQNNGV. Trimming removed 6 bases at V and 5 bases at J, with 13 bases between. This CDR3 is built from 13 residues. Here the CDR3 DNA reads TGTGCCAGCAGTCGACTGGGGGGGACTGAAGCTTTCTTT. Its protein product is CASSRLGGTEAFF. The variable domain in full, with the rest retrieved from reference TRBV11-2 and TRBJ1-1, is EAGVAQSPRYKIIEKRQSVAFWCNPISGHATLYWYQQILGQGPKLLIQFQNNGVVDDSQLPKDRFSAERLKGVDSTLKIQPAKLEDSAVYLCASSRLGGTEAFFGQGTRLTVV.

This clone was observed once. This rearrangement joins TRBV7-2 to TRBJ2-7; 11 nucleotides agree with TRBD2. With 5 bases clipped from V and 2 bases from J, the junction kept 8 bases outside the gene matches. The germline CDR1 and CDR2 sequences are SGHTA and FQGNSA. The CDR3 contains 16 residues. The CDR3 spells CASSLLAGGIPYEQYF. CDR3 DNA: TGTGCCAGCAGCCTATTAGCGGGAGGGATCCCCTACGAGCAGTACTTC.

This chain connects TRBV7-9 to TRBJ1-1; D uncertain. Germline V gene data show CDR1 as SEHNR and CDR2 as FQNEAQ (reference sequence). V dropped 3 bases and J dropped 0 bases, with 11 bases sitting between them. The CDR3 consists of 15 residues. The CDR3 loop reads CASSFLRALNTEAFF. The CDR3 DNA follows: TGTGCCAGCAGCTTTCTGAGGGCCCTGAACACTGAAGCTTTCTTT.

The chain joins TRBV6-1 to TRBJ2-5; D is possibly TRBD2 (5 bases). Trimming shortened V by 4 bases and J by 2 bases, and 11 bases separated the two germline ends. CDR1 and CDR2 from the germline V gene are MNHNS and SASEGT. CDR3 length: 14 residues. In DNA, the CDR3 is TGTGCCAGCAGTGGGACGAGAGGGCAAGAGACCCAGTACTTC. Its translation is CASSGTRGQETQYF.

J is TRBJ2-1 and V is TRBV28; D is perhaps TRBD2 (6 bases). V gave up 6 bases and J gave up 5 bases, with 20 bases separating them. The CDR3 runs 16 residues. Germline V lookup: CDR1 MDHEN, CDR2 SYDVKM. The CDR3 region is CASSIGSGGIDNEQFF. CDR3 nucleotides: TGTGCCAGCAGCATCGGGTCGGGCGGGATCGACAATGAGCAGTTCTTC. Complete variable domain (other parts from reference TRBV28 and TRBJ2-1): DVKVTQSSRYLVKRTGEKVFLECVQDMDHENMFWYRQDPGLGLRLIYFSYDVKMKEKGDIPEGYSVSREKKERFSLILESASTNQTSMYLCASSIGSGGIDNEQFFGPGTRLTVL.

The J gene is TRBJ2-1, the V gene TRBV29-1; 9 nucleotides align to TRBD2. CDR3 size: 14 residues. Germline CDR1 SQVTM, CDR2 ANQGSEA. The ends lost 6 bases at V and 4 bases at J; junction bases unmatched: 7. As DNA, the CDR3 is TGCAGCGTGGCCTCTAGCGGGACTTACAATGAGCAGTTCTTC. Translating gives CSVASSGTYNEQFF.

This rearrangement joins TRBV28 to TRBJ1-5, with TRBD1 identical over 8 bases. Germline loops: CDR1 MDHEN, CDR2 SYDVKM. The junction had 14 bases not matched to a gene; V was cut back by 4 bases and J by 0 bases. The CDR3 is 19 residues long. CDR3 in DNA: TGTGCCAGCAGTTCTTATTGGGACAGGCGAGACTATAGCAATCAGCCCCAGCATTTT. Residues: CASSSYWDRRDYSNQPQHF.

V gene TRBV9 combines with J gene TRBJ1-1; D gene ambiguous. Trimming took off 2 bases at V and 5 bases at J, with 7 bases between the two ends. The CDR3 is 12 amino acids. Germline CDR1 is SGDLS and CDR2 is YYNGEE. The CDR3 spells CASSVGRTEAFF. The DNA of the CDR3 is TGTGCCAGCAGCGTTGGCAGGACTGAAGCTTTCTTT.

V gene TRBV30 combines with J gene TRBJ2-5, with D uncertain. Trimming removed 2 bases at V and 2 bases at J, with 9 bases between. This CDR3 region has 13 residues. Germline CDR1 GTSNPN, CDR2 SVGIG (reference sequence). The CDR3 bases are TGTGCCTGGAGTTTTGGAGCTCAAGAGACCCAGTACTTC. It yields the protein CAWSFGAQETQYF.

This rearrangement joins TRBV15 to TRBJ1-2; a weak D match, TRBD1 (5 bases). The germline CDR1 and CDR2 sequences are LNHNV and YYDKDF (reference sequence). CDR3 length equals 15 residues. Trimming removed 1 base at V and 3 bases at J, with 12 bases between. CDR3 loop: CATSRGGGSDYGYTF. Written as DNA, the CDR3 is TGTGCCACCAGCAGAGGGGGGGGGTCAGACTATGGCTACACCTTC.

V is TRBV30 and J is TRBJ2-2; D possibly corresponds to TRBD1 (6 bases). V was clipped by 1 base and J by 6 bases, with 9 bases between them. This CDR3 has 13 amino acids. The germline V gene encodes CDR1 GTSNPN and CDR2 SVGIG (reference sequence). This chain's CDR3 is CAWSAHRAGELFF. In nucleotides, the CDR3 is TGTGCCTGGAGTGCCCACAGGGCCGGGGAGCTGTTTTTT. Combining the CDR3 with reference TRBV30 and TRBJ2-2 gives the whole variable domain SQTIHQWPATLVQPVGSPLSLECTVEGTSNPNLYWYRQAAGRGLQLLFYSVGIGQISSEVPQNLSASRPQDRQFILSSKKLLLSDSGFYLCAWSAHRAGELFFGEGSRLTVL.

The chain employs TRBV30 and TRBJ1-1; D gene unclear. Germline V CDR1 and CDR2: GTSNPN, SVGIG (reference sequence). V was clipped by 1 base and J by 1 base, with 7 bases between them. The CDR3 length is 13 residues. The CDR3 is CAWSASQNTEAFF. The CDR3 coding sequence is TGTGCCTGGAGTGCCTCACAGAACACTGAAGCTTTCTTT.

The chain links TRBV5-1 to TRBJ2-2; D unclear. V dropped 7 bases and J dropped 0 bases, with 10 bases sitting between them. Looked up from germline, CDR1 is SGHRS and CDR2 is YFSETQ. The CDR3 length is 14 residues. The CDR3 protein is CASQDITNTGELFF. The DNA for the CDR3 is TGCGCCAGCCAAGACATAACGAACACCGGGGAGCTGTTTTTT.

The chain combines TRBV27 with TRBJ2-2; D is unresolved. Trimming cost V 1 base and J 7 bases, with 10 bases left between them. Germline V lookup: CDR1 MNHEY, CDR2 SMNVEV (reference sequence). This CDR3 region has 14 residues. The CDR3 loop reads CASSLYLASGELFF. As DNA, the CDR3 is TGTGCCAGCAGTTTATATTTGGCTAGCGGGGAGCTGTTTTTT.

The rearrangement joins TRBV5-1 to TRBJ1-5, with D maybe TRBD1 (5 bases). This CDR3 is built from 13 residues. Germline CDR1 SGHRS, CDR2 YFSETQ. Trimming removed 4 bases from V and 4 bases from J, with 9 bases in between. The CDR3 DNA follows: TGCGCCAGCAGCCTGGACAAAAATCAGCCCCAGCATTTT. Protein sequence: CASSLDKNQPQHF.

The J gene is TRBJ1-5, the V gene TRBV7-2, with D possibly being TRBD1 (5 bases). The V end lost 3 bases, the J end lost 3 bases, and 12 bases lay between the germline ends. Germline CDR1 SGHTA, CDR2 FQGNSA. The CDR3 is made up of 15 amino acids. CDR3 sequence: CASSFEAGFNQPQHF. The CDR3 DNA is TGTGCCAGCAGCTTCGAAGCAGGGTTCAATCAGCCCCAGCATTTT.

The chain has TRBV7-3 and TRBJ2-3, with 7 bases identical to TRBD1. This CDR3 spans 15 amino acids. CDR1 and CDR2 from the germline V gene are SGHTA and FQGTGA. The J segment lost 1 base and the V segment lost 5 bases, leaving 6 bases of the junction unmatched. The CDR3 DNA follows: TGTGCCAGCAGCCAACAAGGGGGCGGCACAGATACGCAGTATTTT. Protein product: CASSQQGGGTDTQYF. Supplemented by reference TRBV7-3 and TRBJ2-3, the full variable domain reads GAGVSQTPSNKVTEKGKYVELRCDPISGHTALYWYRQSLGQGPEFLIYFQGTGAADDSGLPNDRFFAVRPEGSVSTLKIQRTERGDSAVYLCASSQQGGGTDTQYFGPGTRLTVL.

V gene TRBV11-2 combines with J gene TRBJ1-1; D gene unclear. V dropped 4 bases and J dropped 0 bases, with 6 bases sitting between them. The CDR3 has 13 amino acids. Germline CDR1 SGHAT, CDR2 FQNNGV. The CDR3 coding sequence is TGTGCCAGCAGCTCCCCTCTGAACACTGAAGCTTTCTTT. This gives the protein CASSSPLNTEAFF.

This chain connects TRBV20-1 to TRBJ2-3, with 7 positions matching TRBD2. The CDR3 consists of 11 residues. Germline-derived CDR1 and CDR2 are DFQATT and SNEGSKA (reference sequence). Here the CDR3 DNA reads TGCGGGGGGAGGGCCACAGATACGCAGTATTTT. This translates into CGGRATDTQYF.

The V call is TRBV27, the J call TRBJ1-4; TRBD1 matches 12 bases. The CDR3 runs 15 residues. CDR1 MNHEY and CDR2 SMNVEV come from the germline V gene (reference sequence). V trimming: 6 bases; J trimming: 8 bases; junction bases outside the gene matches: 7. In DNA, the CDR3 is TGTGCCAGCAGGTCGACCGGGACAGGGGGCGAAAAACTGTTTTTT. The encoded protein is CASRSTGTGGEKLFF.

V is TRBV4-1 and J is TRBJ2-7; D call uncertain. This CDR3 spans 16 amino acids. Germline CDR1 reads MGHRA; CDR2 reads YSYEKL. The ends were cut back, 0 bases at V and 2 bases at J, with 14 bases in the middle. CDR3 bases: TGCGCCAGCAGCCAAGACACAGCACCCTTCCCCTACGAGCAGTACTTC. This translates into CASSQDTAPFPYEQYF.

This sequence joins TRBV7-2 and TRBJ2-7, with a possible D match to TRBD2 (6 bases). CDR1 and CDR2 (germline): SGHTA, FQGNSA. The CDR3 runs to 15 residues. Trimming cost V 1 base and J 2 bases, with 12 bases left between them. In nucleotides, the CDR3 is TGTGCCAGCAGCTTAGGCGGGATAAACCCCTACGAGCAGTACTTC. Amino acid sequence: CASSLGGINPYEQYF. Together with reference TRBV7-2 and TRBJ2-7, the CDR3 gives the full variable domain: GAGVSQSPSNKVTEKGKDVELRCDPISGHTALYWYRQSLGQGLEFLIYFQGNSAPDKSGLPSDRFSAERTGGSVSTLTIQRTQQEDSAVYLCASSLGGINPYEQYFGPGTRLTVT.

The J gene is TRBJ1-1, the V gene TRBV27, with D unresolved. V was cut by 1 base and J by 2 bases, with 8 bases left in between. The CDR3 loop spans 14 amino acids. Germline loops: CDR1 MNHEY, CDR2 SMNVEV (reference sequence). For the CDR3, the DNA is TGTGCCAGCAGTTTATATAGTACCAACACTGAAGCTTTCTTT. Protein product: CASSLYSTNTEAFF.